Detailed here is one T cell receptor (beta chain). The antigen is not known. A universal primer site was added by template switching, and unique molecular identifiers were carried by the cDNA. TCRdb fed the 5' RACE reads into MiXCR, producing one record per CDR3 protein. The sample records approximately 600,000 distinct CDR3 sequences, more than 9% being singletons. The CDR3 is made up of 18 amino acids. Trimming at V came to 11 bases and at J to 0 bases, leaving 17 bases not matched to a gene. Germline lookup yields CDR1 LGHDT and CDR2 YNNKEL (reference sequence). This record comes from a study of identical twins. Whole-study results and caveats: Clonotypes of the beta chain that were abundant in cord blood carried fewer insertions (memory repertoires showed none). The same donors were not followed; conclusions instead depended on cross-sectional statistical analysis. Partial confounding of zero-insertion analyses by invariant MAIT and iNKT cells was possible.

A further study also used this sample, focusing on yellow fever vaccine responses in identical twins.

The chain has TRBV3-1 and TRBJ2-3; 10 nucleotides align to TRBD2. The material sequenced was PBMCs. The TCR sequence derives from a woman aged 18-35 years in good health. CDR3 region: CALRDPLAGGLSTDTQYF. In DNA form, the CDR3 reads TGTGCCCTCAGGGATCCATTAGCGGGAGGACTAAGCACAGATACGCAGTATTTT.